The source of this TCR beta chain is a study of cytomegalovirus exposure and HLA in healthy donors. Researchers ran the PCR with 60 Vbeta and 13 Jbeta primers. TCRdb's table, derived via immunoSEQ multiplex PCR, lists solely in-frame clones and lacks some. The sample lists around 200,000 clones, around 83% occurring once. The CDR3 runs 14 residues. With 2 bases removed from V and 2 bases from J, the gap between germline ends came to 9 bases. Germline V gene data show CDR1 as SNHLY and CDR2 as FYNNEI. General study findings and limits: A missense variant in DCLRE1C was later tied to TCR beta V- and J-gene trimming.

Worth noting for this clone: The antigen is undetermined.

The chain uses TRBV2 and TRBJ1-2; D is possibly TRBD1 (5 bases). The receptor's source is a middle-aged woman in good health and CMV-seronegative. The specimen was PBMCs. CDR3 region: CASSETGRNYGYTF. The CDR3 DNA is TGTGCCAGCAGTGAAACAGGCAGAAACTATGGCTACACCTTC.